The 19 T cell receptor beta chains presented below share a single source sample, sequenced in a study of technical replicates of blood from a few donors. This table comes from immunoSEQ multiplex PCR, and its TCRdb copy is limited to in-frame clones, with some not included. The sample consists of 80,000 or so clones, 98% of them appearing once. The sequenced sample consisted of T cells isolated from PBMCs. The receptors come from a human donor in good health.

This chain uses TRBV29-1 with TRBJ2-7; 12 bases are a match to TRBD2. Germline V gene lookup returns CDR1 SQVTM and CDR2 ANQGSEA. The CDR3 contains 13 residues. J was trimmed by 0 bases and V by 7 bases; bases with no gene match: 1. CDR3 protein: CSGTSGTSYEQYF. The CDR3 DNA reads TGCAGCGGGACTAGCGGGACCTCCTACGAGCAGTACTTC.

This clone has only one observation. CDR3 loop: CASSPRLIAGGPHEQYF. The CDR3, as DNA: TGTGCCAGCAGCCCGAGACTTATAGCGGGAGGGCCCCACGAGCAGTACTTC. The chain joins TRBV7-6 to TRBJ2-7; 11 positions agree with TRBD2. Germline loops: CDR1 SGHVS, CDR2 FNYEAQ. CDR3 length: 17 amino acids. Unmatched junction bases numbered 14, after V lost 5 bases and J lost 5 bases.

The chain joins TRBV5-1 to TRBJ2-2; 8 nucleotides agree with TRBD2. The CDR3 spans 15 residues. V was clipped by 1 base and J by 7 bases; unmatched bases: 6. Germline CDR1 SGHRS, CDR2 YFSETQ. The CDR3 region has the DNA TGCGCCAGCAGCTTGTACGGGAGGGACGACGGGGAGCTGTTTTTT. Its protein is CASSLYGRDDGELFF.

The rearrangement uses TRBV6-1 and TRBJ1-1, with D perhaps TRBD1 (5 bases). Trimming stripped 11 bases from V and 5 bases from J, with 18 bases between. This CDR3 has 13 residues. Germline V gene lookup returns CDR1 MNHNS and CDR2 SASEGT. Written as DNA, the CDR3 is TGTGCCGTTCCGGGACTGGGCCGGACTGAAGCTTTCTTT. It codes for CAVPGLGRTEAFF.

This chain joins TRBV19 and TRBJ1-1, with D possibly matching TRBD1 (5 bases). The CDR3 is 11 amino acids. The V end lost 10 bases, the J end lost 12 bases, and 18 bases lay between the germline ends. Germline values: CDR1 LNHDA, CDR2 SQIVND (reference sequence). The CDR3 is CATRQSSASFF. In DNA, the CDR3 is TGTGCCACCCGACAGTCCTCCGCCTCTTTCTTT. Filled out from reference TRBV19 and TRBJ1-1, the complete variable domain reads DGGITQSPKYLFRKEGQNVTLSCEQNLNHDAMYWYRQDPGQGLRLIYYSQIVNDFQKGDIAEGYSVSREKKESFPLTVTSAQKNPTAFYLCATRQSSASFFGQGTRLTVV.

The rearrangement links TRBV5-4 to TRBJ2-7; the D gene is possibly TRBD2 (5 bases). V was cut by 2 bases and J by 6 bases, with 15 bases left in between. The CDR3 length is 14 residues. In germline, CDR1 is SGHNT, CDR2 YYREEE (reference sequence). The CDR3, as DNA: TGTGCCAGCAGCTTCAACGGGAAAGGTGCCGAGCAGTACTTC. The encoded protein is CASSFNGKGAEQYF.

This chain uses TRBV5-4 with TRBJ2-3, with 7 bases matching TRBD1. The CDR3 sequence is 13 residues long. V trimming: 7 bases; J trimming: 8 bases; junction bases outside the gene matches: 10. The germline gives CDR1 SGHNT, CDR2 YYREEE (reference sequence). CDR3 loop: CASQETGAGTQYF. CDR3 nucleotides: TGTGCCAGCCAAGAAACAGGGGCTGGTACGCAGTATTTT.

The CDR3 DNA is TGTGCCAGCAGTCAGGTGGCACCGACCTACAATGAGCAGTTCTTC. Its protein is CASSQVAPTYNEQFF. The rearrangement uses TRBV6-1 and TRBJ2-1; D not resolved. Germline V CDR1 and CDR2: MNHNS, SASEGT. Trimming took 5 bases from V and 2 from J, leaving 13 bases between them. This CDR3 comprises 15 residues.

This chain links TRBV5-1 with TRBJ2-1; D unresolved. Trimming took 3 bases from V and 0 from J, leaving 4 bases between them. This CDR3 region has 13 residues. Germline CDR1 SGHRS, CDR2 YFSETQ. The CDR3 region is CASSSSSYNEQFF. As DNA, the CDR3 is TGCGCCAGCAGCTCGAGCTCCTACAATGAGCAGTTCTTC.

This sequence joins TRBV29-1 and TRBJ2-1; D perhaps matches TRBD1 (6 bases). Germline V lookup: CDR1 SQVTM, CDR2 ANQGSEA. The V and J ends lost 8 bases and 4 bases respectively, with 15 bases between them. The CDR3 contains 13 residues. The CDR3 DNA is TGCAGCTCCACAGGGACCTTATACAATGAGCAGTTCTTC. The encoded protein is CSSTGTLYNEQFF.

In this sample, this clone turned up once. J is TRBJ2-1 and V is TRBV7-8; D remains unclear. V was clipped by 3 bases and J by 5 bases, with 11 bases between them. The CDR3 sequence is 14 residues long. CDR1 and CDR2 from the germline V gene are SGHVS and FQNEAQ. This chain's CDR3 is CASSLDKQDNEQFF. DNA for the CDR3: TGTGCCAGCAGCTTGGATAAGCAGGACAATGAGCAGTTCTTC.

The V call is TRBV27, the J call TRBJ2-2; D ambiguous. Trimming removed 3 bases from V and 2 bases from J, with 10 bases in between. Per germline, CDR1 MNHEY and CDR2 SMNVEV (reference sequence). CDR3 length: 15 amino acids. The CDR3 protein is CASSLIPGNTGELFF. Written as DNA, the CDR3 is TGTGCCAGCAGTTTGATACCAGGAAACACCGGGGAGCTGTTTTTT.

The DNA of the CDR3 is TGTGCCAGCAGGGCGGGAAACGAGTACGAGCAGTACTTC. It encodes CASRAGNEYEQYF. This sequence joins TRBV27 and TRBJ2-7, with D possibly TRBD2 on 6 matching bases. Trimming cost V 6 bases and J 4 bases, with 13 bases left between them. The CDR3 is 13 amino acids. Germline V gives CDR1 MNHEY, CDR2 SMNVEV (reference sequence).

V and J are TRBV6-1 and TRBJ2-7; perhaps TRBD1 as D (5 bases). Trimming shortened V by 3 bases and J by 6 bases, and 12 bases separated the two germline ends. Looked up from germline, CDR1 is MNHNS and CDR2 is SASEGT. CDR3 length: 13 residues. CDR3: CASSDRALSEQYF. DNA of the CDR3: TGTGCCAGCAGTGACAGGGCCTTAAGCGAGCAGTACTTC.

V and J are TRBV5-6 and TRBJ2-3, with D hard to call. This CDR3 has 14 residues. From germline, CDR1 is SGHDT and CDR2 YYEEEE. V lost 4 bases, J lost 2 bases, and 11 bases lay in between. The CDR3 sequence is CASSHQTFTDTQYF. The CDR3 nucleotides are TGTGCCAGCAGCCATCAGACTTTCACAGATACGCAGTATTTT.

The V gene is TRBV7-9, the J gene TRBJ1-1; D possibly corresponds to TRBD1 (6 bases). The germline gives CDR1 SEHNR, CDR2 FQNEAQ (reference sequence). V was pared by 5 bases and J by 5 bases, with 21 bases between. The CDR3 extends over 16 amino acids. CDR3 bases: TGTGCCAGCAGCCCCCCTCGGCAGGGGTTGAGTACTGAAGCTTTCTTT. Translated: CASSPPRQGLSTEAFF.

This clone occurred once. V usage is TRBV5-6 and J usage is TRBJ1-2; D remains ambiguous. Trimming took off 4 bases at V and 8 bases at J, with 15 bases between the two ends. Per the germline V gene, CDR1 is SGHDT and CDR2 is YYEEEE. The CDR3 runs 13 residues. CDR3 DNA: TGTGCCAGCAGCCCCGGGATCTTGGAGGGCTACACCTTC. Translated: CASSPGILEGYTF.

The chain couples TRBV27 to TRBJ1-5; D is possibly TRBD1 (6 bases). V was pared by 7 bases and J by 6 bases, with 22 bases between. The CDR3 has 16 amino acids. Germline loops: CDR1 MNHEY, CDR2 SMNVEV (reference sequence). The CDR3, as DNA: TGTGCCAGCACCACCTATCGGGGGGCCCTAGGTCAGCCCCAGCATTTT. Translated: CASTTYRGALGQPQHF.

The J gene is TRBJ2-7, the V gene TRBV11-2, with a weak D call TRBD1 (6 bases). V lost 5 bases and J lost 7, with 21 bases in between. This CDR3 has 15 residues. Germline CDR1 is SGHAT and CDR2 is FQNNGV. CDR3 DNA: TGTGCCAGCAGCCTCACCAGAGGCCCAAGGGGGGAGCAGTACTTC. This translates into CASSLTRGPRGEQYF. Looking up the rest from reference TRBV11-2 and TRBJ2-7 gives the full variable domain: EAGVAQSPRYKIIEKRQSVAFWCNPISGHATLYWYQQILGQGPKLLIQFQNNGVVDDSQLPKDRFSAERLKGVDSTLKIQPAKLEDSAVYLCASSLTRGPRGEQYFGPGTRLTVT.